This T cell receptor (beta chain) was profiled in a study of memory CD4+ T cells and cytomegalovirus serostatus. As originally analysed: After removing out-of-frame reads, around 2,000,000 distinct TCRbeta sequences remained. The protocol was immunoSEQ multiplex PCR, while the TCRdb copy is restricted to in-frame clones and leaves out a portion. D and trimming come from the DNA, and the V and J calls and clone size come from that table. This sample has approximately 44,000 clones, with about three quarters found just once. Germline V gives CDR1 MGHRA, CDR2 YSYEKL. The junction had 7 bases not matched to a gene; V was cut back by 0 bases and J by 7 bases. The CDR3 is 15 amino acids. The sort gate was single viable CD3+CD4+CD8-CD45RO+ cells for memory CD4+ T cells. CMV serostatus came from serum IgG against pp150, pp28, p38, p52.

The origin of this receptor is an adult in good health and CMV-seronegative. Specimen: memory CD4+ T cells from blood. The chain couples TRBV4-1 to TRBJ1-2, with 8 bases aligning to TRBD1. In DNA form, the CDR3 reads TGCGCCAGCAGCCAAGACAGGGGGCTGTCTTCTGGCTACACCTTC. Amino acid sequence: CASSQDRGLSSGYTF.